The clone carrying this T cell receptor beta chain was counted at least ten times. This entry belongs to a study of identical twins. In TCRdb, the 5' RACE reads were re-called with MiXCR into one record per CDR3 protein. The table lists hundreds of thousands of distinct CDR3 sequences, approximately 6.1% of them singletons. Germline V gene data show CDR1 as SGHRS and CDR2 as YFSETQ. This CDR3 has 16 amino acids. V lost 0 bases, J lost 3 bases, and 6 bases stayed unmatched. The clonotype was recovered from a man younger than 35 in good health. The V and J genes are TRBV5-1 and TRBJ2-3; the match to TRBD2 covers 8 bases. Sequenced input: naive T cells sorted from blood. The CDR3 sequence: CASSLVGGRPTDTQYF. Here the CDR3 DNA reads TGCGCCAGCAGCTTGGTAGGCGGGAGGCCTACAGATACGCAGTATTTT.